Only a few counts were recorded for the clone carrying this T cell receptor beta chain. In the authors' methods: Quantification of nucleated cells was approximated via reference gene primer amplification. Assay used: immunoSEQ multiplex PCR; TCRdb lists only in-frame clones, some missing. The DNA gave D and trimming, while V, J and clone size come from that table. Here the sample spans about 140,000 clones, around 85% being singletons. The sample comes from a study of blood T cell repertoires in COVID-19. Study-wide context: Samples representing acute and convalescent COVID-19 were sourced from the United States, Italy and Spain. The cDNA or gDNA used as material had been derived from T cells, B-cell-depleted T cells, or PBMCs.

Trimming at V came to 6 bases and at J to 5 bases, leaving 7 bases not matched to a gene. This CDR3 has 14 residues. Germline V gene lookup returns CDR1 MNHEY and CDR2 SVGAGI. The origin of this receptor is a man aged 50-59 years with acute or convalescent COVID-19. The chain uses TRBV6-5 and TRBJ1-2; 9 nucleotides line up with TRBD1. The sequencing sample was made of peripheral blood. CDR3 loop: CASRAPGQGYGYTF. The CDR3 DNA is TGTGCCAGCAGGGCGCCGGGACAGGGTTATGGCTACACCTTC.